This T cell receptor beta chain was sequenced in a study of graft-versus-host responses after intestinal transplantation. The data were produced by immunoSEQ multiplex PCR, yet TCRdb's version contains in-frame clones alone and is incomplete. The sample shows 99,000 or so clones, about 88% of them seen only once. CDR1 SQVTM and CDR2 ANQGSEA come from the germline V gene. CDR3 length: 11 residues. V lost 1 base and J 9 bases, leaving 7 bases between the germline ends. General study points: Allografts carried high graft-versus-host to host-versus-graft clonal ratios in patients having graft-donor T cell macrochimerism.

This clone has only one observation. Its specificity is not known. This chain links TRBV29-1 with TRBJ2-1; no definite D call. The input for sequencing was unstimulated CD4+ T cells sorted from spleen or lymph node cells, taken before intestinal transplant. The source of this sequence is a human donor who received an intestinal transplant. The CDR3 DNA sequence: TGCAGCGTTGAAGGGGTTCCTGAGCAGTTCTTC. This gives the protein CSVEGVPEQFF.